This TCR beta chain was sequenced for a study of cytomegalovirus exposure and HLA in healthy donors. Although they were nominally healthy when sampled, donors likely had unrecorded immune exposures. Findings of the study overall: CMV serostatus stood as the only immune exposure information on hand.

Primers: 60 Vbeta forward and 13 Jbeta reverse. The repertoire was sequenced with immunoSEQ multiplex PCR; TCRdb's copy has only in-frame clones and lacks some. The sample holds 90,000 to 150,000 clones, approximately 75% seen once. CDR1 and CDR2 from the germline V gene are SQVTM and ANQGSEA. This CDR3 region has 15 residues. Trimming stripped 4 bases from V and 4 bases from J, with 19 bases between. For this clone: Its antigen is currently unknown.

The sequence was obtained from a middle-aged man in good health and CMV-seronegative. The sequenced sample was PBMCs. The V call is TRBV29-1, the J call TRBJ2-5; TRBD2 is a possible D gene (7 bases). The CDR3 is CSVAGGGRYGETQYF. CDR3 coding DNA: TGCAGCGTTGCGGGCGGGGGCCGGTATGGAGAGACCCAGTACTTC.